A selection of T cell receptor beta chains follows, all from one sample in a study of blood T cell repertoires in COVID-19. Method: immunoSEQ multiplex PCR; TCRdb's copy keeps in-frame clones and lacks some. The table includes 120,000 or so clones, about 85% detected once. Sequencing was carried out using peripheral blood. These receptors were obtained from a man aged 70 or older with acute or convalescent COVID-19. The CDR3 runs from the conserved cysteine through the conserved F or W. D genes are given only for firm matches. A row's size may be missing; if present it is once, few, many or a size class.

NA	NA	TRBV11-2	TRBJ1-5	TGTGCCAGCAGCTTAACGTCGGGGGATGGCGTGGATCAGCCCCAGCATTTT	CASSLTSGDGVDQPQHF
NA	TRBD1	TRBV5-5	TRBJ1-5	TGTGCCAGCAGCTTAGGGTCAGGACAGGGCGCTCAGCCCCAGCATTTT	CASSLGSGQGAQPQHF
NA	NA	TRBV4-2	TRBJ1-1	TGTGCCAGCAGCCCCCGGGACACAACCTCCGCTGAAGCTTTCTTT	CASSPRDTTSAEAFF
once	NA	TRBV2	TRBJ2-5	TGTGCCAGCAGTGTCTTACAGAAAGAGACCCAGTACTTC	CASSVLQKETQYF
once	TRBD1	TRBV28	TRBJ1-2	TGTGCCAGCAGTTCCGGACAGGGGGCGCTGTATGGCTACACCTTC	CASSSGQGALYGYTF
NA	NA	TRBV5-1	TRBJ1-1	TGCGCCAGCAGCTTGGGAGTGGAGGGGCTGAACACTGAAGCTTTCTTT	CASSLGVEGLNTEAFF
NA	TRBD2	TRBV3-1/TRBV3-2	TRBJ2-4	TGTGCCAGCAGCCAAGATGAAGGAGCGGGGGGGCGGAACATTCAGTACTTC	CASSQDEGAGGRNIQYF
NA	TRBD1	TRBV16	TRBJ2-5	TGTGCCAGCAGCTGGGACAGGGAAGAGACCCAGTACTTC	CASSWDREETQYF
NA	NA	TRBV1	TRBJ2-7	TGCACCAGCAGAGAACTCCTCCCGGGTGAGCAGTACTTC	CTSRELLPGEQYF
few	TRBD1	TRBV19	TRBJ2-7	TGTGCCAGTAGTCCTACGGACAGGGGAAATACCTACGAGCAGTACTTC	CASSPTDRGNTYEQYF
NA	NA	TRBV5-6	TRBJ1-3	TGTGCCAGCAGCTTTAACTCTGGAAACACCATATATTTT	CASSFNSGNTIYF
NA	TRBD1	TRBV19	TRBJ1-2	TGTGCCAGTAGTATACCGCGACAGGGGAACTATGGCTACACCTTC	CASSIPRQGNYGYTF
NA	NA	TRBV5-1	TRBJ2-2	TGCGCCAGCAGCCTGGAGGGGCGGCCCGGGGAGCTGTTTTTT	CASSLEGRPGELFF
NA	NA	TRBV11-1	TRBJ2-1	TGTGCCAGCAGCCCTCCCGGCGAGGGCGCCTACAATGAGCAGTTCTTC	CASSPPGEGAYNEQFF
once	TRBD1	TRBV19	TRBJ1-6	TGTGCCAGTGCAACAGGGGGCGCGGGCTCCTATAATTCACCCCTCCACTTT	CASATGGAGSYNSPLHF